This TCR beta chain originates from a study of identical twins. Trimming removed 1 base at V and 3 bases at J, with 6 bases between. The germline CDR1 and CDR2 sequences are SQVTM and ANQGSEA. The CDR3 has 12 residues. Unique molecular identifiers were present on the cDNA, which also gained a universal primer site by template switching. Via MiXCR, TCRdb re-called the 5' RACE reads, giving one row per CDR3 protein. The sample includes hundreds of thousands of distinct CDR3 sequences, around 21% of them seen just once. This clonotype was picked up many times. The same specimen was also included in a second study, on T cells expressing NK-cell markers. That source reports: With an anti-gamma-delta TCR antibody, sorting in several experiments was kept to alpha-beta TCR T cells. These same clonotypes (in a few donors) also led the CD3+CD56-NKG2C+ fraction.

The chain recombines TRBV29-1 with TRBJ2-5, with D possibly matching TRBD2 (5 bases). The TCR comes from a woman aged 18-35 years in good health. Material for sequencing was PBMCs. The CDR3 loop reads CSVEGGEETQYF. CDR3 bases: TGCAGCGTTGAAGGGGGAGAAGAGACCCAGTACTTC.